These 5 T cell receptor beta chains came from one sample sequenced in a study of metastatic and nonmetastatic thyroid tumors. TCRdb called clones again from the PCR reads with MiXCR. This repertoire shows tens of thousands of clones, 10% to 15% found once; its top ten account for around a quarter. Each patient went into thyroid surgery without having received any treatment. The sequenced sample consisted of blood. These receptors came from a female donor with papillary thyroid cancer or a benign thyroid nodule (not recorded which). Some clones in this sample may be carry-over from other donors' samples.

The sample holds many counts of this clone. A much larger clonotype is one base distant, so this may be a read error. The chain links TRBV7-2 to TRBJ1-3; unclear D gene. This CDR3 has 12 amino acids. Germline CDR1 reads SGHTA; CDR2 reads FQGNSA. The CDR3 coding sequence is TGTGCCAGCAGCTTATATGGAAACACCACATATTTT. Translating it yields CASSLYGNTTYF.

Notes on this clone: A junction end diverges from the germline sequence, so it may reflect a read error. The chain combines TRBV7-3 with TRBJ1-6; D unresolved. Per the germline V gene, CDR1 is SGHTA and CDR2 is FQGTGA. This CDR3 has 13 residues. The CDR3 DNA sequence: TGTGTCAGCAGCCCGGGTCCTAGGTCTCCCCTCCACTTT. It yields the protein CVSSPGPRSPLHF.

This clone was counted many times. A single base separates this from a much larger clone, so it may be a read error. This chain links TRBV6-2 or TRBV6-3 with TRBJ1-1; possibly TRBD1 for D (5 bases). The CDR3 has 16 amino acids. CDR1 is MNHEY, CDR2 SVGEGT, per germline. The CDR3 nucleotides are TGTGCCAGCAGTTACTCGGGACCGTTCATGAACACTGAAACTTTCTTT. Translation: CASSYSGPFMNTETFF.

There are many counts of this clone. The chain employs TRBV9 and TRBJ1-1, with D tentatively TRBD1 (5 bases). The V end was cut by 3 bases, the J end by 0 bases, with 15 bases between. This CDR3 contains 16 residues. Germline CDR1 is SGDLS and CDR2 is YYNGEE. Here the CDR3 reads CASSEGPRDMNTEAFF. The CDR3, as DNA: TGTGCCAGCAGCGAGGGACCGAGAGACATGAACACTGAAGCTTTCTTT. The full variable domain, rest sourced from reference TRBV9 and TRBJ1-1, is DSGVTQTPKHLITATGQRVTLRCSPRSGDLSVYWYQQSLDQGLQFLIQYYNGEERAKGNILERFSAQQFPDLHSELNLSSLELGDSALYFCASSEGPRDMNTEAFFGQGTRLTVV.

This clone was counted ten times or more. This chain connects TRBV5-5 to TRBJ1-6, with D unresolved. CDR3 length: 16 residues. V lost 3 bases and J lost 4, with 14 bases in between. CDR1 SGHKS and CDR2 YYEKEE come from the germline V gene (reference sequence). The CDR3 DNA reads as TGTGCCAGCAGCTACCCCTTGGAGGATTATAATTCACCCCTCCACTTT. It codes for CASSYPLEDYNSPLHF.